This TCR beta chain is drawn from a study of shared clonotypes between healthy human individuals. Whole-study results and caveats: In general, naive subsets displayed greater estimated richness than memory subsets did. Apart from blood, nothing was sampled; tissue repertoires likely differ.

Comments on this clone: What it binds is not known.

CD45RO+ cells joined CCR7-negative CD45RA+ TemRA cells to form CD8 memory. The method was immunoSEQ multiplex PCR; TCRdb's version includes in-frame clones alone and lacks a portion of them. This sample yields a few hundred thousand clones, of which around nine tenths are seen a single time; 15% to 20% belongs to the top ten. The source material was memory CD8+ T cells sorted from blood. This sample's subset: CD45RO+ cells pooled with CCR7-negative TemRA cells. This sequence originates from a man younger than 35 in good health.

As DNA, the CDR3 is TGTGCCAGCACGGGGCAGAATGAGCAGTTCTTC. This translates into CASTGQNEQFF. The chain couples TRBV6-6 to TRBJ2-1; D assignment may be TRBD1 or TRBD2 (5 bases each). V was trimmed by 7 bases and J by 7 bases, leaving 8 bases between them. CDR1 and CDR2 from the germline V gene are MNHNY and SVGAGI (reference sequence). The CDR3 totals 11 residues.